The clone carrying this T cell receptor beta chain was counted a single time. Its matching antigen is unknown. The data were taken from a study of OX40 agonist ivuxolimab in advanced cancers. As for the study in general: Recorded diagnoses for dose-escalation patients were hepatocellular carcinoma, melanoma, renal cell or head and neck cancer. Enrollees could have had prior anti-PD-1, anti-PD-L1 or anti-CTLA-4 therapy, which 40% had received.

General study points: Specificity for antigen went undetermined in the expanded peripheral T cells. Doses of 0.1 to 3.0 mg/kg were accompanied by clonal expansion of CD4+ and CD8+ blood T cells by week 6.

Some clones are missing from TCRdb's copy, which holds only in-frame ones; the method was immunoSEQ multiplex PCR. Of about 76,000 clones listed, 85% are singletons. Trimming left V 2 bases short and J 2 bases short, with 8 bases between. Germline CDR1 is SGHNT and CDR2 is YENEEA. The CDR3 loop spans 14 amino acids. The chain joins TRBV11-3 to TRBJ2-3; D is uncertain. This clonotype was obtained from an adult with an advanced solid tumor such as melanoma, head and neck, liver or kidney cancer. The starting material was CD4+ or CD8+ T cells sorted from blood, obtained in a trial of the OX40 agonist ivuxolimab. The CDR3 is CASSLTTSTDTQYF. The CDR3 DNA sequence: TGTGCCAGCAGCTTAACCACTTCCACAGATACGCAGTATTTT.